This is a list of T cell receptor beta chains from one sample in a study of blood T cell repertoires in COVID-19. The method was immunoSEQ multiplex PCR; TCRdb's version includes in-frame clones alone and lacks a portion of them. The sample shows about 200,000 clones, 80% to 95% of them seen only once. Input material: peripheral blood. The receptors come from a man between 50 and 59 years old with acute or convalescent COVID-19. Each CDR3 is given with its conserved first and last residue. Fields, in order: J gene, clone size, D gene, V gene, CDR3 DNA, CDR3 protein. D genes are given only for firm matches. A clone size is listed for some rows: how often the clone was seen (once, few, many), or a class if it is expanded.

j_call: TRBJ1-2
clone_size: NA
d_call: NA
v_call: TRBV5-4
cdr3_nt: TGTGCCAGCAGCTTGGGGGGCCGCTACACCTTC
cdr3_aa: CASSLGGRYTF

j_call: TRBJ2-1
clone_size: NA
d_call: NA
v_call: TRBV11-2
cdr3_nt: TGTGCCAGCAGCTTAGGTCAAATGGCGGTTGAGCAGTTCTTC
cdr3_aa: CASSLGQMAVEQFF

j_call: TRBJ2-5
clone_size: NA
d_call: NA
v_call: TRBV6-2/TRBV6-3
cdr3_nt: TGTGCCAGCAGTTACTCCGGGGGGCACGAGACCCAGTACTTC
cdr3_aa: CASSYSGGHETQYF

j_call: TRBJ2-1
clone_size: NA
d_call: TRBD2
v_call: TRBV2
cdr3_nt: TGTGCCAGCCGGGCTAGCGGGAGGGATGAGCAGTTCTTC
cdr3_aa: CASRASGRDEQFF

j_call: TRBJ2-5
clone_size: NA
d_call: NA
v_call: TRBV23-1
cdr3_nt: TGCGCCAGCAGTCGGTGCGAGGCCTGCCCAGAGACCCAGTACTTC
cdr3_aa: CASSRCEACPETQYF

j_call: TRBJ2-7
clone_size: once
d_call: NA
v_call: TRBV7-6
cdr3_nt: TGTGCCAGCAGCACCCAGCTACAGGGCTACGAGCAGTACTTC
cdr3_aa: CASSTQLQGYEQYF

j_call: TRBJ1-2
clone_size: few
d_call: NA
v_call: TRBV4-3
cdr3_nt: TGCGCCAGCAGCCAAGATCCCACGACAGGCTATGGCTACACCTTC
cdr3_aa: CASSQDPTTGYGYTF

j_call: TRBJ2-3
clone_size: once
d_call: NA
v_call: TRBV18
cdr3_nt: TGTGCCAGCTCCCCTCACAGGGAGGGTACGCAGTATTTT
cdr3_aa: CASSPHREGTQYF

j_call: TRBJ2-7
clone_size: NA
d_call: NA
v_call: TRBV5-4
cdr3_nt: TGTGCCAGCAGCTACGAACTAGGCTACGAGCAGTACTTC
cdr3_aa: CASSYELGYEQYF

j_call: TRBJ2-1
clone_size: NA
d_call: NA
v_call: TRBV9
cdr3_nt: TGTGCCAGCAGCGTAGGAGGAGGTGGATCCAATGAGCAGTTCTTC
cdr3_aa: CASSVGGGGSNEQFF

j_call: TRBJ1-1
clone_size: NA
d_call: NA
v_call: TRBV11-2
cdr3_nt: TGTGCCAGCAGCTCAGACAGTCCCACTGAAGCTTTCTTT
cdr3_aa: CASSSDSPTEAFF

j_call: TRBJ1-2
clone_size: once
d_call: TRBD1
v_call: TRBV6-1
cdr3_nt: TGTGCCAGCAGTGAAGCTAGAGGACAGGGGGGGTATGGCTACACCTTC
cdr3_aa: CASSEARGQGGYGYTF

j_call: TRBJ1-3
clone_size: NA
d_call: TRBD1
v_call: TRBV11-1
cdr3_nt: TGTGCCAGCAGACTAACAGGGGATTCTGGAAACACCATATATTTT
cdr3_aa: CASRLTGDSGNTIYF

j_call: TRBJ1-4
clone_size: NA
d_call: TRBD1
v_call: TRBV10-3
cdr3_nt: TGTGCCATCCGTCCGGGACAGGGGGACGAAAAACTGTTTTTT
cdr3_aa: CAIRPGQGDEKLFF

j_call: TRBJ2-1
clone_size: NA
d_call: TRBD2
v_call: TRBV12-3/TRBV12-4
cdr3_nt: TGTGCCACCGCGGGAGGAGGCTACAATGAGCAGTTCTTC
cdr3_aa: CATAGGGYNEQFF

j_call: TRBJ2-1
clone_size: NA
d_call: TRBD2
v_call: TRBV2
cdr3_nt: TGTGCCAGCAGTGATGTTTTAGCGGGGGCGAGCTCCTACAATGAGCAGTTCTTC
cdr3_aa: CASSDVLAGASSYNEQFF

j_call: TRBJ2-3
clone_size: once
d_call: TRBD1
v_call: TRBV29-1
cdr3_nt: TGCAGCGCTACGTGGGGACAGGGAGCAGATACGCAGTATTTT
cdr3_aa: CSATWGQGADTQYF

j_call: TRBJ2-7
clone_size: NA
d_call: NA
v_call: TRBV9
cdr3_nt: TGTGCCAGCAGCGTAGGGGGCGGTACCTACGAGCAGTACTTC
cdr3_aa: CASSVGGGTYEQYF

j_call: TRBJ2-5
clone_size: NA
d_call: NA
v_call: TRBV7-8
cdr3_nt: TGTGCCAGCAGCCGGTCAACCGGGGAGACCCAGTACTTC
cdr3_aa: CASSRSTGETQYF

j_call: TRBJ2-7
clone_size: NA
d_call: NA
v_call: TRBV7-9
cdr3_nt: TGTGCCAGCAGCTTAGGGGCCCATTCATGGTCCTACGAGCAGTACTTC
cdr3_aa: CASSLGAHSWSYEQYF

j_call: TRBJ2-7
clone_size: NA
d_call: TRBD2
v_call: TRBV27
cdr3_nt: TGTGCCAGCAGTTACGGGAGGCTCTACGAGCAGTACTTC
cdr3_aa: CASSYGRLYEQYF

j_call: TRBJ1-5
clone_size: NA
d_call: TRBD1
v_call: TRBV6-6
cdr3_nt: TGTGCCAGCACCATGACAGGGCCCTATAGCAATCAGCCCCAGCATTTT
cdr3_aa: CASTMTGPYSNQPQHF

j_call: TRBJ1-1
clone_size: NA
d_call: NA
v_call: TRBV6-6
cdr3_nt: TGTGCCAGCGACAGAAACACTGAAGCTTTCTTT
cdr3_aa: CASDRNTEAFF

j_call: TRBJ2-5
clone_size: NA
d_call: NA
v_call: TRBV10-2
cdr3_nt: TGCGCCAGCACAAATTTCGAGACCCAGTACTTC
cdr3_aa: CASTNFETQYF

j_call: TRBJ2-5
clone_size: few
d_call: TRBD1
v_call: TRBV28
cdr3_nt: TGTGCCAGCAGTTCGGGACAGGGTCTAGAGACCCAGTACTTC
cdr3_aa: CASSSGQGLETQYF

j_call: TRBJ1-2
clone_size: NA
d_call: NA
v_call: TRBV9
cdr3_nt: TGTGCCAGCAGCGTAGCCCCCCGGAACTATGGCTACACCTTC
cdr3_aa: CASSVAPRNYGYTF

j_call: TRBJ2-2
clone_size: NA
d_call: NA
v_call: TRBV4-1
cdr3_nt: TGCGCCAGCAGCCAGGGGCAAGGTCCCGGGGAGCTGTTTTTT
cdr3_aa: CASSQGQGPGELFF

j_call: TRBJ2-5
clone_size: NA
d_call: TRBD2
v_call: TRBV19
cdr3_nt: TGTGCCAGTAGTGCCCCGGGGGGGGAAGAGACCCAGTACTTC
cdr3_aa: CASSAPGGEETQYF

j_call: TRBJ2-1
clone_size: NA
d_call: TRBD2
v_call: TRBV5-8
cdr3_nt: TGTGCCAGCAGCTTGGGGGGGGGACTACACAATGAGCAGTTCTTC
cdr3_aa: CASSLGGGLHNEQFF

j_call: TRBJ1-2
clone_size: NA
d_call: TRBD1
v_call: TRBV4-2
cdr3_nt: TGTGCCAGCAGCCAAGGACAGGGCGCGCGGTATGGCTACACCTTC
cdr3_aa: CASSQGQGARYGYTF

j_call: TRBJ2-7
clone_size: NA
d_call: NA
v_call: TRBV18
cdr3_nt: TGTGCCAGCTCACCACGCCGGGCCTACGAGCAGTACTTC
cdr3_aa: CASSPRRAYEQYF

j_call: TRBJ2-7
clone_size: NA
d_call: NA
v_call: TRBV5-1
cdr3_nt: TGCGCCAGCAGGAGGGACTACGAGCAGTACTTC
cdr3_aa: CASRRDYEQYF

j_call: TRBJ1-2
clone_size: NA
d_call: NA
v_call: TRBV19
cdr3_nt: TGTGCCAGCACCAGGGTCGATGAATATGGCTACACCTTC
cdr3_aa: CASTRVDEYGYTF

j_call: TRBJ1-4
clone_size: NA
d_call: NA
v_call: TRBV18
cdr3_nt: TGTGCCAGCTCACCGAGTGTAGCAACTAATGAAAAACTGTTTTTT
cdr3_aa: CASSPSVATNEKLFF

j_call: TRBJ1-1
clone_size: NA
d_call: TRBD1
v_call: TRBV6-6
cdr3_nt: TGTGCCAGCAGTCCCACGGGGTACAGGGGAAACTGGGTCACTGAAGCTTTCTTT
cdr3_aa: CASSPTGYRGNWVTEAFF

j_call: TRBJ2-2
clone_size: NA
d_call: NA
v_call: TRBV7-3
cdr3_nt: TGTGCCAGCAGCCCGGGGCAGGGGACCGGGGAGCTGTTTTTT
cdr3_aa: CASSPGQGTGELFF

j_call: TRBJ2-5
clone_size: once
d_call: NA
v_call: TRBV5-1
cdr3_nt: TGCGCCAGCAGCTTGGCCGTAGGAGCTGGGGGCGGTGGAGAGACCCAGTACTTC
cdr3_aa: CASSLAVGAGGGGETQYF

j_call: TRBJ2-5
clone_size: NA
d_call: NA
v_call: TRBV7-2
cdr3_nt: TGTGCCAGCAGCTTGGTCATCGGGGGAGAGACCCAGTACTTC
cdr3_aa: CASSLVIGGETQYF

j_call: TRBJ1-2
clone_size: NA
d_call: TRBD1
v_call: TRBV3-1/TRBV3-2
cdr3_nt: TGTGCCAGCAGCCGGGCGGACAGGAGCTATGGCTACACCTTC
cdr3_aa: CASSRADRSYGYTF

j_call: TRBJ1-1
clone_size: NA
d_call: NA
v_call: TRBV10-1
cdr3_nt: TGCGCCAGCAGTCCAACACTGAACACTGAAGCTTTCTTT
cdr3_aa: CASSPTLNTEAFF

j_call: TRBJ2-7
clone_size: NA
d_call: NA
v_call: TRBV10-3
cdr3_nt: TGTGCCATCAGTGAACAGTACGAGCAGTACTTC
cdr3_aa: CAISEQYEQYF

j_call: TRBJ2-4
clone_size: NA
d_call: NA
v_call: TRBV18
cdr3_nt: TGTGCCAGCTCACCATTGGGAGGCAAAAACATTCAGTACTTC
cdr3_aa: CASSPLGGKNIQYF

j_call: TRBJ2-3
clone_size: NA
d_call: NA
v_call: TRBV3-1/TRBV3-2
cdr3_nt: TGTGCCAGCAGCCTAGGGGTGGCGCAGTATTTT
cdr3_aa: CASSLGVAQYF

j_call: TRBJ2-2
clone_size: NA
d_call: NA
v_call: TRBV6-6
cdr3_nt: TGTGCCAGCGTTTCTAGCGTGCGGACCGGGGAGCTGTTTTTT
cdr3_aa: CASVSSVRTGELFF

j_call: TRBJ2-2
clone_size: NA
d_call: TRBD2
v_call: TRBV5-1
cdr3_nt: TGCGCCAGCAGCACACTAGCGGATAACACCGGGGAGCTGTTTTTT
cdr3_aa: CASSTLADNTGELFF

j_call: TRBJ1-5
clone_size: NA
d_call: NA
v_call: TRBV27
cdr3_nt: TGTGCCCCCGCAAATTCGGGCAATCAGCCCCAGCATTTT
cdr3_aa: CAPANSGNQPQHF

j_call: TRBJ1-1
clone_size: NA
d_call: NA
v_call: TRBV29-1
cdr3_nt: TGCAGCGCCGGACAGTACCCGAACACTGAAGCTTTCTTT
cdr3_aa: CSAGQYPNTEAFF

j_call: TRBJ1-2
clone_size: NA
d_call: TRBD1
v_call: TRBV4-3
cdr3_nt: TGCGCCAGCAGCCAAGAGACAGGGGGTGACTATGGCTACACCTTC
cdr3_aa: CASSQETGGDYGYTF

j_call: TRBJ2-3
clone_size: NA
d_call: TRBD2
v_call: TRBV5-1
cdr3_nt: TGCGCCAGCAGCTTGGGGAGGGGACTAGCGGAGACAGATACGCAGTATTTT
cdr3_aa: CASSLGRGLAETDTQYF

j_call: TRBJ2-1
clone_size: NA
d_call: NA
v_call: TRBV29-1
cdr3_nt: TGCAGCGTCGTCACTGGGAGCAGGTACAATGAGCAGTTCTTC
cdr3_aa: CSVVTGSRYNEQFF

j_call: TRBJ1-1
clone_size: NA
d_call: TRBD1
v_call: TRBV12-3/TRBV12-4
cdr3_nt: TGTGCCAGCAGTGGAGGGGGCTGGGCTTTCTTT
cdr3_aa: CASSGGGWAFF

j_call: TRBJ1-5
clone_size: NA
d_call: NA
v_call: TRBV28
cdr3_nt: TGTGCCAGCAGTTTTCGGAGTTGGGGCAATCAGCCCCAGCATTTT
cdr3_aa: CASSFRSWGNQPQHF

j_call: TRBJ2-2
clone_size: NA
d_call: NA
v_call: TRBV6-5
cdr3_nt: TGTGCCAGCAGTTACGGGAGGTACGGCGGCACCGGGGAGCTGTTTTTT
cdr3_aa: CASSYGRYGGTGELFF

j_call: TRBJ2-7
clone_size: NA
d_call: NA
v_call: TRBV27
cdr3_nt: TGTGCCAGCAGTCTGTGGGGCCTCGCCTACGAGCAGTACTTC
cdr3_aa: CASSLWGLAYEQYF

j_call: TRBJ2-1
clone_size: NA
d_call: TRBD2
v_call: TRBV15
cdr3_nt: TGTGCCACCAGCAGACGACTAGCTGACTACAATGAGCAGTTCTTC
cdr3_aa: CATSRRLADYNEQFF